These 26 T cell receptor beta chains originate from one sample sequenced in a study of blood T cell repertoires in COVID-19. Sequencing was performed with immunoSEQ multiplex PCR; in TCRdb, only in-frame clones are kept and a portion is missing. The repertoire has approximately 230,000 clones, roughly 88% of them found once; the top ten carry approximately 15%. Sequencing used PBMCs or T cells enriched from blood (not recorded which). These receptor sequences come from a woman aged 50 to 60 with acute COVID-19.

The chain employs TRBV4-1 and TRBJ2-1; D may be TRBD2 (5 bases). Germline loops: CDR1 MGHRA, CDR2 YSYEKL. V lost 1 base to trimming and J lost 10 bases, with 14 bases between them. The length of the CDR3 is 14 residues. The CDR3 reads CASSQANRDMEQFF. The DNA for the CDR3 is TGCGCCAGCAGCCAAGCTAACCGGGATATGGAGCAGTTCTTC.

J is TRBJ2-2 and V is TRBV18, with D possibly matching TRBD1 (6 bases). This CDR3 comprises 14 residues. Trimming stripped 7 bases from V and 4 bases from J, with 13 bases between. CDR1 KGHSH and CDR2 LQKENI come from the germline V gene. In nucleotides, the CDR3 is TGTGCCAGCTTCACGGGACATAGCACCGGGGAGCTGTTTTTT. Translated: CASFTGHSTGELFF.

The V gene is TRBV20-1, the J gene TRBJ2-1; D call uncertain. Germline CDR1 DFQATT, CDR2 SNEGSKA (reference sequence). The CDR3 totals 11 residues. V lost 1 base and J 5 bases, leaving 3 bases between the germline ends. CDR3 amino acids: CSARADNEQFF. The CDR3 DNA reads as TGCAGTGCTAGAGCGGACAATGAGCAGTTCTTC.

The chain joins TRBV6-5 to TRBJ2-7, with TRBD2 matching over 9 bases. With 6 bases clipped from V and 0 bases from J, the junction kept 6 bases outside the gene matches. This CDR3 region has 15 residues. Germline values: CDR1 MNHEY, CDR2 SVGAGI. CDR3 sequence (DNA): TGTGCCAGCAGATCTAGCGGGACTTTCTCCTACGAGCAGTACTTC. Its translation: CASRSSGTFSYEQYF.

V usage is TRBV7-2 and J usage is TRBJ2-1; 7 bases match TRBD2. This CDR3 contains 16 residues. Unmatched junction bases numbered 12, after V lost 5 bases and J lost 5 bases. CDR1 is SGHTA, CDR2 FQGNSA, per germline. The CDR3 region has the DNA TGTGCCAGCAGCCGGATTGAGCGGGGTCTAAACAATGAGCAGTTCTTC. Amino acid sequence: CASSRIERGLNNEQFF.

The rearrangement uses TRBV7-6 and TRBJ2-2; 11 bases map to TRBD2. Germline V gene sequence: CDR1 SGHVS, CDR2 FNYEAQ. V was clipped by 5 bases and J by 3 bases; unmatched bases: 14. The CDR3 is made up of 19 amino acids. CDR3 loop: CASSEPSLWTSGYTGELFF. In DNA form, the CDR3 reads TGTGCCAGCAGCGAGCCCTCTTTATGGACTAGCGGGTACACCGGGGAGCTGTTTTTT. The full variable domain, with the rest looked up from reference TRBV7-6 and TRBJ2-2, is GAGVSQSPRYKVTKRGQDVALRCDPISGHVSLYWYRQALGQGPEFLTYFNYEAQQDKSGLPNDRFSAERPEGSISTLTIQRTEQRDSAMYRCASSEPSLWTSGYTGELFFGEGSRLTVL.

This sequence joins TRBV6-5 and TRBJ2-7; TRBD2 is a possible D gene (5 bases). V shed 0 bases and J shed 7 bases, with 10 bases lying between them. Germline CDR1 MNHEY, CDR2 SVGAGI. This CDR3 has 13 amino acids. CDR3 sequence (DNA): TGTGCCAGCAGTTACTCGAGTCGGGGAGAGCAGTACTTC. Its translation: CASSYSSRGEQYF.

The V gene is TRBV27, the J gene TRBJ2-7; 12 nucleotides align to TRBD2. The trim removed 4 bases at V and 2 bases at J, leaving 0 bases unmatched. CDR1 MNHEY and CDR2 SMNVEV come from the germline V gene (reference sequence). The CDR3 length is 14 residues. CDR3 nucleotides: TGTGCCAGCAGTTGGACTAGCGGGACCTACGAGCAGTACTTC. It yields the protein CASSWTSGTYEQYF.

V is TRBV2 and J is TRBJ2-3; D unclear. V was clipped by 5 bases and J by 4 bases, with 7 bases between them. CDR1 and CDR2 from the germline V gene are SNHLY and FYNNEI. The CDR3 loop spans 12 amino acids. In nucleotides, the CDR3 is TGTGCCAGCAGTTATAGATCAGATACGCAGTATTTT. It is translated as CASSYRSDTQYF. The variable domain in full, completed from reference TRBV2 and TRBJ2-3, reads EPEVTQTPSHQVTQMGQEVILRCVPISNHLYFYWYRQILGQKVEFLVSFYNNEISEKSEIFDDQFSVERPDGSNFTLKIRSTKLEDSAMYFCASSYRSDTQYFGPGTRLTVL.

In this sample, this clone turned up once. The DNA for the CDR3 is TGTGCCAGCAGCCAGACTAGCGGGAAGCAGTATTTT. Residues: CASSQTSGKQYF. The chain joins TRBV5-6 to TRBJ2-3; 11 positions agree with TRBD2. In germline, CDR1 is SGHDT, CDR2 YYEEEE. Trimming removed 4 bases from V and 11 bases from J; junction bases left unmatched: 3. The CDR3 extends over 12 amino acids. Drawing the rest from reference TRBV5-6 and TRBJ2-3, the complete variable domain is DAGVTQSPTHLIKTRGQQVTLRCSPKSGHDTVSWYQQALGQGPQFIFQYYEEEERQRGNFPDRFSGHQFPNYSSELNVNALLLGDSALYLCASSQTSGKQYFGPGTRLTVL.

The CDR3 DNA reads as TGTGCCAGCAGCCAGTTTTCGGAGTCCCGCACAGATACGCAGTATTTT. It codes for CASSQFSESRTDTQYF. The chain has TRBV7-6 and TRBJ2-3, with D unclear. Germline-derived CDR1 and CDR2 are SGHVS and FNYEAQ. Trimming pared 5 bases from V and 1 base from J, leaving 16 bases between. The CDR3 length is 16 residues.

The V call is TRBV6-2 or TRBV6-3, the J call TRBJ1-2, with D unresolved. V was clipped by 0 bases and J by 4 bases, with 9 bases between them. Germline-derived CDR1 and CDR2 are MNHEY and SVGEGT. The CDR3 extends over 14 amino acids. DNA of the CDR3: TGTGCCAGCAGTTACTCGTCCCGGAGCTATGGCTACACCTTC. This codes for CASSYSSRSYGYTF.

The chain links TRBV7-3 to TRBJ2-2; D is possibly TRBD1 (6 bases). Deletions cut 3 bases from V and 7 bases from J, with 12 bases between. From germline, CDR1 is SGHTA and CDR2 FQGTGA. The CDR3 is 14 residues long. The CDR3 here is CASSFERQVGELFF. Written as DNA, the CDR3 is TGTGCCAGCAGCTTTGAACGACAGGTCGGGGAGCTGTTTTTT.

The chain uses TRBV7-9 and TRBJ2-3, with D possibly TRBD1 on 5 matching bases. The CDR3 is made up of 14 amino acids. Germline CDR1 reads SEHNR; CDR2 reads FQNEAQ (reference sequence). V was cut by 5 bases and J by 3 bases, with 12 bases left in between. The CDR3 bases are TGTGCCAGCAGCCCCAGGGTGGAGACAGATACGCAGTATTTT. It codes for CASSPRVETDTQYF.

The chain combines TRBV5-1 with TRBJ2-7; unclear D gene. V dropped 4 bases and J dropped 2 bases, with 7 bases sitting between them. CDR1 and CDR2 (germline): SGHRS, YFSETQ. This CDR3 is 12 amino acids long. The CDR3 DNA is TGCGCCAGCAGCGCCGACACCTACGAGCAGTACTTC. As protein: CASSADTYEQYF.

Only one count was recorded for this clone. The V gene is TRBV4-1, the J gene TRBJ2-7; TRBD2 aligns across 7 bases. With 0 bases clipped from V and 3 bases from J, the junction kept 5 bases outside the gene matches. This CDR3 has 15 amino acids. Germline lookup yields CDR1 MGHRA and CDR2 YSYEKL. The CDR3 reads CASSQDRLAVYEQYF. CDR3 coding DNA: TGCGCCAGCAGCCAAGATCGGCTAGCGGTCTACGAGCAGTACTTC.

This clone was seen once. The chain is built from TRBV19 and TRBJ2-2, with 8 bases matching TRBD1. Trimming cost V 4 bases and J 5 bases; bases outside gene matches: 6. Per the germline V gene, CDR1 is LNHDA and CDR2 is SQIVND (reference sequence). The CDR3 sequence is 15 residues long. The CDR3 sequence is CASSTSTGATGELFF. The CDR3 DNA reads TGTGCCAGTAGTACGTCGACAGGGGCGACCGGGGAGCTGTTTTTT.

This chain links TRBV27 with TRBJ2-5, with TRBD1 matching 8 bases. With V trimmed by 1 base and J by 2 bases, 3 bases remained unmatched. This CDR3 is 15 amino acids long. Germline V CDR1 and CDR2: MNHEY, SMNVEV (reference sequence). CDR3: CASSLFGTGQETQYF. The CDR3 bases are TGTGCCAGCAGTTTATTCGGGACAGGACAAGAGACCCAGTACTTC.

This chain uses TRBV28 with TRBJ1-5; 8 bases agree with TRBD1. Germline-derived CDR1 and CDR2 are MDHEN and SYDVKM. The CDR3 has 15 amino acids. With 5 bases clipped from V and 2 bases from J, the junction kept 5 bases outside the gene matches. The CDR3 is CASSQPGQGNQPQHF. In DNA form, the CDR3 reads TGTGCCAGCAGTCAGCCGGGACAGGGCAATCAGCCCCAGCATTTT.

This chain uses TRBV5-5 with TRBJ1-2, with TRBD1 matching 7 bases. Trimming took 3 bases from V and 8 from J; bases not matched to a gene: 7. The germline CDR1 and CDR2 sequences are SGHKS and YYEKEE (reference sequence). The CDR3 runs 13 residues. CDR3 amino acids: CASSYWTGRGYTF. The CDR3 DNA reads as TGTGCCAGCAGCTATTGGACAGGAAGGGGCTACACCTTC.

The gene calls are TRBV9 and TRBJ2-7; the D gene is possibly TRBD2 (5 bases). Trimming took off 0 bases at V and 4 bases at J, with 11 bases between the two ends. The length of the CDR3 is 14 residues. Germline lookup yields CDR1 SGDLS and CDR2 YYNGEE. The CDR3 DNA sequence: TGTGCCAGCAGCGTAGCGGGGTCTGGGTACGAGCAGTACTTC. This encodes CASSVAGSGYEQYF. Looking up the rest from reference TRBV9 and TRBJ2-7 gives the full variable domain: DSGVTQTPKHLITATGQRVTLRCSPRSGDLSVYWYQQSLDQGLQFLIQYYNGEERAKGNILERFSAQQFPDLHSELNLSSLELGDSALYFCASSVAGSGYEQYFGPGTRLTVT.

The genes are TRBV18 and TRBJ2-7, with 8 positions matching TRBD1. Unmatched junction bases numbered 6, after V lost 2 bases and J lost 3 bases. This CDR3 spans 15 amino acids. CDR1 and CDR2 from the germline V gene are KGHSH and LQKENI. CDR3 residues: CASSPGQGESYEQYF. CDR3 coding DNA: TGTGCCAGCTCACCAGGACAGGGCGAAAGCTACGAGCAGTACTTC.

The V call is TRBV28, the J call TRBJ2-1; D is undetermined. V dropped 3 bases and J dropped 0 bases, with 6 bases sitting between them. In germline, CDR1 is MDHEN, CDR2 SYDVKM. The CDR3 is 14 amino acids. CDR3 in amino acids: CASSFSSSYNEQFF. CDR3 bases: TGTGCCAGCAGTTTTTCGAGCTCCTACAATGAGCAGTTCTTC. The full variable domain, with the rest looked up from reference TRBV28 and TRBJ2-1, is DVKVTQSSRYLVKRTGEKVFLECVQDMDHENMFWYRQDPGLGLRLIYFSYDVKMKEKGDIPEGYSVSREKKERFSLILESASTNQTSMYLCASSFSSSYNEQFFGPGTRLTVL.

The chain carries TRBV21-1 and TRBJ1-6; TRBD1 was called by the table and not checked on the DNA. TRBV21-1 represents a pseudogene. This CDR3 comprises 16 residues. The CDR3 region is CASSKFLTQYNSPLHF. The CDR3 nucleotides are TGTGCCAGCAGCAAATTTTTGACACAGTACAATTCACCCCTCCACTTT.

Only a few counts were recorded for this clone. The V and J genes are TRBV4-2 and TRBJ2-2, with 11 bases that match TRBD2. The CDR3 contains 16 residues. Germline CDR1 and CDR2: LGHNA and YNFKEQ. Losses at the gene ends were 4 bases for V and 4 bases for J; bases not matched to a gene: 5. The CDR3 loop is CASSREGLAATGELFF. The DNA of the CDR3 is TGTGCCAGCAGCCGGGAGGGACTAGCGGCCACCGGGGAGCTGTTTTTT.

The chain recombines TRBV19 with TRBJ1-3; D is unclear. CDR1 is LNHDA, CDR2 SQIVND, per germline (reference sequence). The CDR3 is made up of 13 amino acids. Trimming removed 1 base at V and 4 bases at J, with 5 bases between. CDR3 region: CASSIGRGNTIYF. CDR3 nucleotide sequence: TGTGCCAGTAGTATAGGGAGGGGAAACACCATATATTTT.